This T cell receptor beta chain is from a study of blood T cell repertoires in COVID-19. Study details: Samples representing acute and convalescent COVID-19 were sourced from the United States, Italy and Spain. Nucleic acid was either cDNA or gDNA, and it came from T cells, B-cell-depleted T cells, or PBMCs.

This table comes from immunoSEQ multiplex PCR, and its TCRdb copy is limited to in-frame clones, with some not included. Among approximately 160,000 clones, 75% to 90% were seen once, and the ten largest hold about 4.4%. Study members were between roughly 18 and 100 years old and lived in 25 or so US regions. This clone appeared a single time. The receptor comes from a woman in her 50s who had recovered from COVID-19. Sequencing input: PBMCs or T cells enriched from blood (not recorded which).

CDR3 DNA: TGTGCCAGTACCTGGGGGGCGAACACCGGGGAGCTGTTTTTT. This codes for CASTWGANTGELFF. The genes are TRBV19 and TRBJ2-2; TRBD2 is a possible D gene (6 bases). The V end lost 7 bases, the J end lost 0 bases, and 9 bases lay between the germline ends. CDR1 and CDR2 (germline): LNHDA, SQIVND (reference sequence). This CDR3 has 14 amino acids.